This T cell receptor beta chain was found in a study of CD8 T cells in ankylosing spondylitis. Generation of TCR beta libraries employed quantitative 5'-RACE incorporating molecular barcodes. TCRdb passed the 5' RACE reads through MiXCR, listing each CDR3 protein once. The data contain a few hundred thousand distinct CDR3 sequences, 20% to 25% of them singletons. Study outcomes and limitations: A number of the motif variants had already been described in reactive arthritis synovial fluid and blood. Matched synovial fluid from ankylosing spondylitis patients was reported to be enriched for disease-linked clones. Seemingly distinctive of ankylosing spondylitis blood was a TCR beta motif formed by eight highly homologous variants.

The CDR3 length is 14 residues. In germline, CDR1 is DFQATT, CDR2 SNEGSKA (reference sequence). V was pared by 5 bases and J by 1 base, with 1 base of the junction left unmatched. About this clonotype itself: What it binds is not known.

The receptor was derived from a male donor with ankylosing spondylitis. Input material: blood, either unsorted or a sorted T cell fraction (not recorded which). The V call is TRBV20-1, the J call TRBJ2-2; 10 bases are shared with TRBD2. In DNA form, the CDR3 reads TGCAGTGCTTTAGCGGGAGGGAACACCGGGGAGCTGTTTTTT. Amino acids: CSALAGGNTGELFF.